The sequence of this TCR beta chain was determined in a study of cytomegalovirus exposure and HLA in healthy donors. Overall study findings and caveats: An ancestry cluster, one associated with Asian ancestry, reportedly showed fewer N-insertions than the approximately 670-donor mean in a later analysis. Researchers counted roughly 150 TCR beta chains as cytomegalovirus-associated. Cytomegalovirus status was reportedly diagnosed by the classifier with high specificity and sensitivity. Most observed TCR sequences were rare, whereas some public TCRs were detected in many donors.

It was with 60 Vbeta and 13 Jbeta primers that the PCR ran. Data came from immunoSEQ multiplex PCR; TCRdb stores just in-frame clones and leaves some out. Of around 150,000 clones in the sample, 65% to 70% are singletons; the top ten hold 4.5%. For this clone: Its matching antigen is unknown.

This TCR derives from a woman between 18 and 29 years old in good health and CMV-seropositive. Sequencing was carried out using PBMCs.

The CDR3 reads CSVTTGNGSPLHF. CDR3 DNA: TGCAGCGTAACGACAGGAAATGGTTCACCCCTCCACTTT. This chain joins TRBV29-1 and TRBJ1-6, with D perhaps TRBD1 (6 bases). The CDR3 runs to 13 residues. Trimming pared 6 bases from V and 9 bases from J, leaving 15 bases between. Per germline, CDR1 SQVTM and CDR2 ANQGSEA.